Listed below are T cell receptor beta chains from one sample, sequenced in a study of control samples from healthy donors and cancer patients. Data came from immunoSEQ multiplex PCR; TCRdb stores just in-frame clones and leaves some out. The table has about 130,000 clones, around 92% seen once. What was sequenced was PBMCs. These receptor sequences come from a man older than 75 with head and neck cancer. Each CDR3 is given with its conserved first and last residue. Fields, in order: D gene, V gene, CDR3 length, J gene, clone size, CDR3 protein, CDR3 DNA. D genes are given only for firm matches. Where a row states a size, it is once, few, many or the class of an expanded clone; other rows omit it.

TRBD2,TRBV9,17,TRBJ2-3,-,CASNPRGAGVYTDTQYF,TGTGCCAGCAACCCCCGTGGAGCGGGAGTGTACACAGATACGCAGTATTTT
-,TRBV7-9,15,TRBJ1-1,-,CASSFQTGSTTEAFF,TGTGCCAGCAGCTTCCAAACAGGGAGCACTACTGAAGCTTTCTTT
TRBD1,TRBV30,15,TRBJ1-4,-,CAWTTQGVYSEKLFF,TGTGCCTGGACAACTCAGGGGGTTTATAGTGAAAAACTGTTTTTT
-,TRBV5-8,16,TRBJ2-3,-,CASSLEATSGTDTQYF,TGTGCCAGCAGCTTGGAGGCGACTAGTGGCACAGATACGCAGTATTTT
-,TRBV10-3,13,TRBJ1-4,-,CAISAREREKLFF,TGTGCCATCAGTGCCCGGGAACGCGAAAAACTGTTTTTT
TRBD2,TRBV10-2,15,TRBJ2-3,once,CASSDWAGGTDTQYF,TGCGCCAGCAGTGACTGGGCGGGGGGCACAGATACGCAGTATTTT
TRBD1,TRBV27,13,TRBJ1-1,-,CASRSTGLTEAFF,TGTGCCAGCAGATCGACAGGGCTCACTGAAGCTTTCTTT
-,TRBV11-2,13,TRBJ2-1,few,CASSRRLDYEQFF,TGTGCCAGCAGCCGGAGGTTGGACTATGAGCAGTTCTTC
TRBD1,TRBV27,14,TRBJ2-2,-,CASSTGGWTGELFF,TGTGCCAGCTCAACAGGGGGCTGGACCGGGGAGCTGTTTTTT
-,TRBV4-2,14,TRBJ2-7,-,CASSQGGSSYEQYF,TGTGCCAGCAGCCAGGGGGGCAGTTCCTACGAGCAGTACTTC
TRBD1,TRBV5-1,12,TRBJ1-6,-,CASGQGDSPLHF,TGCGCCAGCGGACAGGGTGATTCACCCCTCCACTTT
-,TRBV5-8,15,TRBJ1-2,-,CASSFWHNLNYGYTF,TGTGCCAGCAGCTTCTGGCACAACCTTAACTATGGCTACACCTTC
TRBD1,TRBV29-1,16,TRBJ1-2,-,CSVQPGTGFTSPGYTF,TGCAGCGTCCAACCCGGGACAGGCTTCACTTCCCCTGGCTACACCTTC
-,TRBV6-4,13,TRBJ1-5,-,CASSEFSNQPQHF,TGTGCCAGCAGTGAATTCAGCAATCAGCCCCAGCATTTT
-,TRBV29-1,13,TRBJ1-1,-,CSVARRQLTEAFF,TGCAGCGTTGCCCGCCGGCAGCTCACTGAAGCTTTCTTT
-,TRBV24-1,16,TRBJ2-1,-,CATSEGRGGSYNEQFF,TGTGCCACCAGTGAGGGGCGGGGCGGCTCCTACAATGAGCAGTTCTTC
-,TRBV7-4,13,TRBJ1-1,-,CASNPRAHTEAFF,TGTGCCAGCAACCCCAGGGCTCACACTGAAGCTTTCTTT
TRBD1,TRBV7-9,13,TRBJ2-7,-,CASSKGTGAEQYF,TGTGCCAGCAGCAAGGGGACAGGGGCCGAGCAGTACTTC
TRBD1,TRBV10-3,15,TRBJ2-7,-,CAISQGQGTNYEQYF,TGTGCCATCAGCCAGGGACAGGGTACAAACTACGAGCAGTACTTC
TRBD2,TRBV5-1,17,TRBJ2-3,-,CASSFGTSGGLTDTQYF,TGCGCCAGCAGCTTTGGGACTAGCGGGGGTCTCACAGATACGCAGTATTTT
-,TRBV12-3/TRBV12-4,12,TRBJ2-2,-,CASSGDTGELFF,TGTGCCAGCAGTGGGGACACCGGGGAGCTGTTTTTT
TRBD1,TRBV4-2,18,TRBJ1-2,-,CASSQPRGNEGTNYGYTF,TGTGCCAGCAGCCAGCCCAGGGGGAATGAAGGGACCAACTATGGCTACACCTTC
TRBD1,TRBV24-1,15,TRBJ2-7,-,CATSEHRDRGFEQYF,TGTGCCACCAGTGAACACCGGGACAGGGGGTTCGAGCAGTACTTC
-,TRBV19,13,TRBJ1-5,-,CASSNLPDQPQHF,TGTGCCAGTAGTAACCTACCCGATCAGCCCCAGCATTTT
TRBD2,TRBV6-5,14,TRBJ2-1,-,CASSRSSGSHEQFF,TGTGCCAGCAGTCGGTCTAGCGGGAGCCATGAGCAGTTCTTC
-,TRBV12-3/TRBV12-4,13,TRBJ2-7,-,CASSSLGGAEQYF,TGTGCCAGCAGTTCCCTGGGGGGGGCCGAGCAGTACTTC
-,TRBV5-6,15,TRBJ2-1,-,CASRPYRISYNEQFF,TGTGCCAGCAGGCCATACAGGATTTCCTACAATGAGCAGTTCTTC
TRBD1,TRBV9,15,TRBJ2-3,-,CASSAGTGGADTQYF,TGTGCCAGCAGTGCCGGGACAGGGGGAGCAGATACGCAGTATTTT
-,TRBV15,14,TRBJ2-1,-,CATSRVGAYNEQFF,TGTGCCACCAGCAGAGTAGGGGCTTACAATGAGCAGTTCTTC
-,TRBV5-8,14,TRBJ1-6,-,CASRSGRHNSPLHF,TGTGCCAGCAGATCAGGACGTCATAATTCACCCCTCCACTTT
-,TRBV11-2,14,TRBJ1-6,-,CASSFSGANSPLHF,TGTGCCAGCAGCTTTTCGGGGGCCAATTCACCCCTCCACTTT
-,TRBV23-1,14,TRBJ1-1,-,CASSPGRLRTEAFF,TGCGCCAGCAGTCCCGGGCGACTGAGAACTGAAGCTTTCTTT
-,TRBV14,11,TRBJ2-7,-,CASSQHYEQYF,TGTGCCAGCAGCCAGCACTACGAGCAGTACTTC
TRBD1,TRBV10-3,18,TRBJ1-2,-,CAISEARTGGPANYGYTF,TGTGCCATCAGTGAGGCCCGGACAGGGGGACCAGCTAACTATGGCTACACCTTC
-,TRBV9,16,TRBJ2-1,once,CAITGEWSGGGNEQFF,TGTGCCATCACCGGCGAGTGGTCTGGGGGAGGCAATGAGCAGTTCTTC
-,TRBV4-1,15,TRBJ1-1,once,CASSQTIRPSTEAFF,TGCGCCAGCAGCCAGACGATCCGTCCTAGCACTGAAGCTTTCTTT
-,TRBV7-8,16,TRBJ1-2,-,CASSLDTGILNYGYTF,TGTGCCAGCAGCTTAGATACAGGAATCCTGAACTATGGCTACACCTTC
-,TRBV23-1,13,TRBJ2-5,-,CASSQWFEETQYF,TGCGCCAGCAGTCAGTGGTTCGAAGAGACCCAGTACTTC
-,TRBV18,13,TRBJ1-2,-,CASSPTGLGGYTF,TGTGCCAGCTCACCGACAGGTTTGGGCGGCTACACCTTC
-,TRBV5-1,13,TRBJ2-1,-,CASSLGQRNEQFF,TGCGCCAGCAGCTTGGGTCAGCGCAATGAGCAGTTCTTC
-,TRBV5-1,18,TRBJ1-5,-,CASSLVFRAKTRGQPQHF,TGCGCCAGCAGCTTGGTATTCCGGGCCAAAACAAGGGGGCAGCCCCAGCATTTT
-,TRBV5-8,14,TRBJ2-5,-,CASSLNLASETQYF,TGTGCCAGCAGCTTGAACCTGGCGTCGGAGACCCAGTACTTC
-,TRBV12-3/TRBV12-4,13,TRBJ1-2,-,CASSRTTYYGYTF,TGTGCCAGCAGCAGGACAACCTACTATGGCTACACCTTC
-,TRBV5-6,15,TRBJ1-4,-,CASSSPGATNEKLFF,TGTGCCAGCAGCAGCCCTGGGGCAACTAATGAAAAACTGTTTTTT
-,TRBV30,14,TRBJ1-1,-,CAWNTPGTNTEAFF,TGTGCCTGGAACACCCCGGGGACAAACACTGAAGCTTTCTTT
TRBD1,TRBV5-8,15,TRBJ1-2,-,CASSLSRTGYIGYTF,TGTGCCAGCAGCTTGAGTCGGACAGGGTATATCGGCTACACCTTC
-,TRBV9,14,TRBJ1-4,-,CASSAGPREEKLFF,TGTGCCAGCAGCGCCGGCCCACGGGAGGAAAAACTGTTTTTT
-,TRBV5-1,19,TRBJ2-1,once,CASTTEGGPWPMSYNEQFF,TGCGCCAGCACAACGGAGGGAGGCCCCTGGCCGATGTCCTACAATGAGCAGTTCTTC
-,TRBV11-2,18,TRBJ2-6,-,CASSFEGASVSGANVLTF,TGTGCCAGCAGCTTTGAGGGCGCGTCAGTCTCTGGGGCCAACGTCCTGACTTTC
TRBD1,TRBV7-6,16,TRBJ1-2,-,CASSSTDRGGTYGYTF,TGTGCCAGCAGCTCAACCGACAGGGGAGGGACTTATGGCTACACCTTC
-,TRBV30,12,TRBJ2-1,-,CAWSVGFYEQFF,TGTGCCTGGAGTGTCGGCTTCTATGAGCAGTTCTTC
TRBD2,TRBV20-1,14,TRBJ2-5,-,CSASDGRAVETQYF,TGCAGTGCTAGTGACGGGAGGGCCGTAGAGACCCAGTACTTC
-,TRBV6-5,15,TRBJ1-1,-,CASSYGWGQSHGAFF,TGTGCCAGCAGTTACGGTTGGGGGCAGAGCCATGGGGCTTTCTTT